What follows are 9 T cell receptor beta chains derived from one specimen sequenced in a study of blood T cell repertoires in COVID-19. The table came from immunoSEQ multiplex PCR; TCRdb's copy has only in-frame clones and leaves some out. This sample yields approximately 250,000 clones, of which around 83% are seen a single time; under 2.5% belongs to the top ten. Sequencing used peripheral blood. Receptors originate from a man in his forties who had recovered from COVID-19.

V gene TRBV12-3 or TRBV12-4 combines with J gene TRBJ2-7, with D possibly TRBD1 on 5 matching bases. CDR3 length: 13 residues. Trimming removed 3 bases from V and 2 bases from J, with 8 bases in between. CDR3 sequence: CASSLAGPYEQYF. The DNA of the CDR3 is TGTGCCAGCAGTTTGGCAGGGCCCTACGAGCAGTACTTC.

The chain carries TRBV6-1 and TRBJ1-2; a weak D match, TRBD1 (6 bases). CDR1 MNHNS and CDR2 SASEGT come from the germline V gene. Trimming cost V 2 bases and J 7 bases, with 14 bases left between them. CDR3 length: 14 residues. CDR3 in DNA: TGTGCCAGCAGTGAAATCGGGGGGCAGGGTGGCTACACCTTC. This codes for CASSEIGGQGGYTF.

The chain recombines TRBV2 with TRBJ2-2; the match to TRBD2 covers 8 bases. Trimming cost V 6 bases and J 4 bases; bases outside gene matches: 7. Germline lookup yields CDR1 SNHLY and CDR2 FYNNEI. This CDR3 comprises 15 residues. CDR3 nucleotides: TGTGCCAGCAGGGGTGGCCTAGCGGGCACCGGGGAGCTGTTTTTT. Encoded protein: CASRGGLAGTGELFF.

The genes are TRBV6-1 and TRBJ2-7; TRBD1 matches 11 bases. Germline CDR1 reads MNHNS; CDR2 reads SASEGT. The CDR3 extends over 16 amino acids. The J segment lost 4 bases and the V segment lost 4 bases, leaving 9 bases of the junction unmatched. The CDR3 loop reads CASSGFSGTGGYEQYF. In DNA form, the CDR3 reads TGTGCCAGCAGTGGATTTTCCGGGACAGGGGGGTACGAGCAGTACTTC.

The genes are TRBV3-1 (or the pseudogene TRBV3-2) and TRBJ2-1, with 11 positions matching TRBD2. There are 16 residues in the CDR3. Germline-derived CDR1 and CDR2 are LGHDT and YNNKEL (reference sequence). The V segment lost 5 bases and the J segment 9 bases; nucleotides outside the gene matches: 12. The CDR3 sequence is CASSILAGGGFGEQFF. DNA of the CDR3: TGTGCCAGCAGCATTCTAGCGGGAGGAGGTTTCGGTGAGCAGTTCTTC.

The chain uses TRBV9 and TRBJ2-5; perhaps TRBD2 as D (6 bases). Germline V gene data show CDR1 as SGDLS and CDR2 as YYNGEE. Trimming removed 7 bases from V and 4 bases from J, with 17 bases in between. The CDR3 covers 14 residues. Here the CDR3 reads CASSQWDSVETQYF. The CDR3 DNA reads TGTGCCAGCTCGCAATGGGACTCGGTAGAGACCCAGTACTTC.

The chain employs TRBV7-2 and TRBJ2-7; 12 nucleotides align to TRBD1. This CDR3 contains 13 residues. With 5 bases clipped from V and 10 bases from J, the junction kept 6 bases outside the gene matches. Germline lookup yields CDR1 SGHTA and CDR2 FQGNSA. The CDR3 sequence: CASSPTGQGAQYF. Here the CDR3 DNA reads TGTGCCAGCAGCCCGACGGGACAGGGGGCCCAGTACTTC.

CDR3 loop: CASSLAPAGKYEQYF. CDR3 DNA sequence: TGCGCCAGCAGCTTGGCCCCAGCGGGGAAATACGAGCAGTACTTC. This chain uses TRBV5-1 with TRBJ2-7, with 7 bases matching TRBD2. The CDR3 loop spans 15 amino acids. Germline V CDR1 and CDR2: SGHRS, YFSETQ. Trimming at V came to 0 bases and at J to 4 bases, leaving 7 bases not matched to a gene. Based on the CDR3 plus reference TRBV5-1 and TRBJ2-7, the full variable domain is KAGVTQTPRYLIKTRGQQVTLSCSPISGHRSVSWYQQTPGQGLQFLFEYFSETQRNKGNFPGRFSGRQFSNSRSEMNVSTLELGDSALYLCASSLAPAGKYEQYFGPGTRLTVT.

This clone was seen just once. This sequence joins TRBV5-1 and TRBJ2-1, with D hard to call. The V end was cut by 7 bases, the J end by 4 bases, with 18 bases between. Germline loops: CDR1 SGHRS, CDR2 YFSETQ. The length of the CDR3 is 15 residues. Here the CDR3 reads CASGLDRRSYNEQFF. In DNA form, the CDR3 reads TGCGCCAGCGGATTGGACCGCAGATCTTACAATGAGCAGTTCTTC.